This TCR beta chain was profiled in a study of spatial heterogeneity in lung cancer (dated by TCRdb to about 2019). Broadly, across the study: Donors were 70 or so patients with early-stage, untreated non-small cell lung cancer from the lung TRACERx cohort. In non-small cell lung cancer, the study quantitatively compared TCR alpha and beta repertoires across several tumor regions, matched nontumor lung, and blood. In the raw uncorrected reads, each unique combination of TCR and UMI appeared more than ten times on average. Follow-up PBMC samples were sequenced whenever available, with a median time to follow-up of 2 to 3 years after resection. TCR repertoire features were related to nonsynonymous mutation counts determined by whole-exome sequencing of tumor tissue. Beta-chain transcripts were consistently detected in greater numbers than alpha-chain transcripts, which likely reflected higher beta-chain transcript abundance. At surgery, both alpha and beta chains were TCR-sequenced in approximately 210 tumor regions, 63 to 80 matched nontumor lung samples and some 56 PBMC samples. Points the paper makes about the study in general: Ubiquitous expanded tumor TCRs were detected in blood more often at tumor resection than at routine follow-up. Only 14 patients were included in the comparisons of baseline and follow-up blood repertoires. Additional single-cell paired TCR alpha and beta sequencing was considered necessary to confirm, at a functional level, the hypothesis that regional TCRs recognize regional mutations.

This clonotype was recorded at least ten times. Its antigen remains unidentified. The input lacks base qualities; no much larger clone sits a single base away. V is reduced by 6 bases and J by 15 bases, leaving a spacing of 12 bases between them. The CDR3 covers 11 residues, taking in both the cysteine and the phenylalanine. Only the CDR3 portion is preserved as DNA: 33 bases, with reading frame beginning at the first base. Sequences MDHEN (CDR1) and SYDVKM (CDR2) are obtained from the germline V gene. The time point label of this sample denotes: blood at routine non-recurrence follow-up after resection. For TCR sequencing, whole RNA was extracted from tumor and nontumor lung tissue, or from cryopreserved PBMC samples, and no cell sorting was done. Only patients with enough RNA available from two or more tumor regions were chosen for TCR sequencing. The library relied on 5' RACE. This sample was sequenced with a NextSeq 500. To allow correction of PCR and sequencing errors, the TCR library protocol tagged every TCR cDNA molecule with a unique molecular identifier. Per the source publication's procedure: TCR identification, UMI-based error correction and CDR3 extraction were performed with Decombinator tools. Expanded TCRs were defined as those above a frequency of 2 per 1,000, corresponding to the top 1% of the tumor frequency distribution. Rényi diversity was computed with the R vegan package after subsampling each repertoire 100 times to 5,000 TCRs. CDR3 similarity networks were built from amino acid triplet string-kernel similarity, with CDR3s being connected when pairwise similarity was above 0.82. TCRdb reran the public reads through fastp at Q25 and MiXCR, keeping productive beta chains. CDR3 protein sequences are deduplicated, and each keeps its most common genes and DNA. The authors' filters were not applied to this entry. The sample table shows around 110,000 distinct CDR3 sequences, and roughly an eighth are seen once. The top ten hold approximately 15% of the sample.

This sequence originates from a male donor with early-stage non-small cell lung cancer. Material: PBMCs, obtained at follow-up. Recombination linked TRBV28 to TRBJ1-6; TRBD1 is perhaps the D gene, given 6 matching bases. The CDR3 region: CASREQGHLHF. The base sequence is TGTGCCAGCAGGGAACAGGGTCACCTCCACTTT.